These 8 T cell receptor beta chains were all obtained from the same sample, sequenced in a study of T cell repertoires in cytomegalovirus infection. One entry per CDR3 protein, called by TCRdb with MiXCR from the reads. Among some 240,000 distinct CDR3 sequences, about 18% were seen once, and the ten largest hold over 40%. Sequenced sample: CD8+ T cells from PBMCs. The receptors shown here come from a human donor in good health (CMV status not recorded). Some clones in this sample may be carry-over from other donors' samples.

V is TRBV7-9 and J is TRBJ1-5, with D possibly being TRBD1 (5 bases). V shed 4 bases and J shed 11 bases, with 15 bases lying between them. There are 13 residues in the CDR3. Germline CDR1 is SEHNR and CDR2 is FQNEAQ (reference sequence). The CDR3 DNA is TGTGCCAGCAGCTCATCAGGGAGCTCGACCCAGCATTTT. This translates into CASSSSGSSTQHF.

The chain is built from TRBV5-8 and TRBJ1-5; TRBD1 might be the D (5 bases). V lost 0 bases and J lost 1, with 11 bases in between. The CDR3 sequence is 16 residues long. CDR1 is SGHTS and CDR2 is YDEGEE in the germline V gene. The CDR3 loop reads CASSLAGLRSNQPQHF. DNA for the CDR3: TGTGCCAGCAGCTTGGCGGGACTGAGAAGCAATCAGCCCCAGCATTTT. The full variable domain, rest sourced from reference TRBV5-8 and TRBJ1-5, is EAGVTQSPTHLIKTRGQQATLRCSPISGHTSVYWYQQALGLGLQFLLWYDEGEERNRGNFPPRFSGRQFPNYSSELNVNALELEDSALYLCASSLAGLRSNQPQHFGDGTRLSIL.

CDR3 region: CASSGQSPDTEAFF. In DNA, the CDR3 is TGTGCCAGCAGTGGACAGTCCCCCGACACTGAAGCTTTCTTT. The chain links TRBV25-1 to TRBJ1-1; the D gene is possibly TRBD1 (5 bases). The CDR3 totals 14 residues. Trimming removed 4 bases from V and 3 bases from J, with 12 bases in between. Germline V gives CDR1 MGHDK, CDR2 SYGVNS. The full variable domain, its missing parts supplied by reference TRBV25-1 and TRBJ1-1, is EADIYQTPRYLVIGTGKKITLECSQTMGHDKMYWYQQDPGMELHLIHYSYGVNSTEKGDLSSESTVSRIRTEHFPLTLESARPSHTSQYLCASSGQSPDTEAFFGQGTRLTVV.

This clonotype was picked up many times. The J gene is TRBJ2-5, the V gene TRBV28; no clear D gene. The V gene lost 2 bases and the J gene lost 3 bases, with 7 bases spanning the gap. CDR3 length equals 13 residues. Germline V gene sequence: CDR1 MDHEN, CDR2 SYDVKM. CDR3 loop: CASSLDTEETQYF. CDR3 coding DNA: TGTGCCAGCAGTTTAGATACCGAAGAGACCCAGTACTTC.

V usage is TRBV6-1 and J usage is TRBJ2-7; possibly TRBD1 or TRBD2 for D (6 bases each). Trimming cost V 10 bases and J 4 bases, with 14 bases left between them. This CDR3 is 12 amino acids long. From germline, CDR1 is MNHNS and CDR2 SASEGT. The DNA for the CDR3 is TGTGCCACCACCCGGGGGCCTTACGAGCAGTACTTC. Translated: CATTRGPYEQYF.

The CDR3: CASSLTGTSGGEQYF. The DNA of the CDR3 is TGTGCCAGCAGCCTAACAGGGACATCGGGGGGCGAGCAGTACTTC. V is TRBV28 and J is TRBJ2-7, with a weak D call TRBD2 (7 bases). Trimming took off 6 bases at V and 6 bases at J, with 21 bases between the two ends. Germline V gene sequence: CDR1 MDHEN, CDR2 SYDVKM. The CDR3 totals 15 residues.

This sequence joins TRBV12-3 or TRBV12-4 and TRBJ2-1; possibly TRBD1 or TRBD2 for D (6 bases each). V lost 1 base to trimming and J lost 5 bases, with 21 bases between them. This CDR3 region has 18 residues. This CDR3 reads CASSLVMRSGGLNNEQFF. The CDR3 nucleotides read TGTGCCAGCAGTTTAGTAATGAGGTCCGGGGGCCTAAACAATGAGCAGTTCTTC.

V is TRBV5-5 and J is TRBJ2-5, with D maybe TRBD1 (6 bases). Deletions cut 3 bases from V and 2 bases from J, with 14 bases between. The CDR3 runs 15 residues. Per germline, CDR1 SGHKS and CDR2 YYEKEE (reference sequence). In nucleotides, the CDR3 is TGTGCCAGCAGCTCCCGGGACACCCTACAAGAGACCCAGTACTTC. Protein product: CASSSRDTLQETQYF.